This T cell receptor beta chain was recorded in a study of cytomegalovirus exposure and HLA in healthy donors. Overall study results and limits: An analysis done earlier found most TCR beta V segments productive about 87% or about 30% of the time. Follow-up analysis found HLA locus-dependent TCR association rates, highest for DRB1 and lowest for HLA-C. The study put 150 or so TCR beta chains on its list as cytomegalovirus-associated. Despite most TCR sequences being rare, some public TCRs occurred in many donors.

Turning to this clone: Its specificity is not known.

Both 60 Vbeta primers and 13 Jbeta primers went into the PCR. Sequenced by immunoSEQ multiplex PCR; TCRdb stores in-frame clones only, minus some. This table holds 55,000 to 85,000 clones, 55% to 75% found once. V was clipped by 2 bases and J by 3 bases, with 10 bases between them. The CDR3 totals 14 residues. Germline V gives CDR1 SNHLY, CDR2 FYNNEI. The V gene is TRBV2, the J gene TRBJ1-1; D is perhaps TRBD1 (5 bases). The material sequenced was PBMCs. The clonotype originates from a middle-aged woman in good health and CMV-seropositive. CDR3 residues: CASSEIDSYTEAFF. Here the CDR3 DNA reads TGTGCCAGCAGTGAAATTGACAGTTACACTGAAGCTTTCTTT.